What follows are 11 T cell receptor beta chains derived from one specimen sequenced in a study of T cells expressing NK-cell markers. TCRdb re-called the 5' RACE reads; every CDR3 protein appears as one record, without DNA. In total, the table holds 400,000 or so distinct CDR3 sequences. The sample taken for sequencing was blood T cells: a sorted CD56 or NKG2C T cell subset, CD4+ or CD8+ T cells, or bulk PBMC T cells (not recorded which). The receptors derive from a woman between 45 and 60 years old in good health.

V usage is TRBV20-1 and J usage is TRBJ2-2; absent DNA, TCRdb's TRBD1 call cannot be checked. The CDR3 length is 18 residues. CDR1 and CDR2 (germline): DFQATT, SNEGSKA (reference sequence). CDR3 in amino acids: CSARAEVFGPGAPGELFF.

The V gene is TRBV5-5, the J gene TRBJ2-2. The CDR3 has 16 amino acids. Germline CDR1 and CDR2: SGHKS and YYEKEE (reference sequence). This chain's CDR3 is CASSLVLETNTGELFF.

CDR3 region: CASSLDGTAGNEQFF. The chain recombines TRBV11-3 with TRBJ2-1; TCRdb returns TRBD1, unconfirmable since there is no DNA. Germline CDR1 is SGHNT and CDR2 is YENEEA. This CDR3 has 15 amino acids.

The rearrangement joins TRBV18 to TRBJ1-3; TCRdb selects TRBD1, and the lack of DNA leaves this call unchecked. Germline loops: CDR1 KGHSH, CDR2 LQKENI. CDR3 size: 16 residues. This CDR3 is CASSTLPGPMGNTIYF.

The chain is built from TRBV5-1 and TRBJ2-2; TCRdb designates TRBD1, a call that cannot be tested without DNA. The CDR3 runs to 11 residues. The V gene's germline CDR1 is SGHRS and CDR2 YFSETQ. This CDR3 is CASRGRGELFF.

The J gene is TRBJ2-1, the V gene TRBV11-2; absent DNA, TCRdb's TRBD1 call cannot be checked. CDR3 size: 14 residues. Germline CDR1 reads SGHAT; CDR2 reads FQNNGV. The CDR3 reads CASQGGHSYNEQFF.

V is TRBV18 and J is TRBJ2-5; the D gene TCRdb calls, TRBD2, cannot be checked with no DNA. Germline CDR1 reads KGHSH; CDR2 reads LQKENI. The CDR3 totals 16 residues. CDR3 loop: CASSPSLGLAGETQYF.

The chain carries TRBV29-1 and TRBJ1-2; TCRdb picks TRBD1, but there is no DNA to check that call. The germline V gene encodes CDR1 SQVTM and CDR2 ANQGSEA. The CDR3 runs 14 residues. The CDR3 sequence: CSVETPGQLYGYTF.

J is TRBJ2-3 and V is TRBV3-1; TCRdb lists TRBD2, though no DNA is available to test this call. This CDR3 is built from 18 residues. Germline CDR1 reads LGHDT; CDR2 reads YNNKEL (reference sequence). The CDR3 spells CASSQAPAGAGVGDTQYF.

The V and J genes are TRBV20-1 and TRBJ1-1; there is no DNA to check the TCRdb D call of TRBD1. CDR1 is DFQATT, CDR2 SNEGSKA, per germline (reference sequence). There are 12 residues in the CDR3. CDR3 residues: CSAGTPLTEAFF.

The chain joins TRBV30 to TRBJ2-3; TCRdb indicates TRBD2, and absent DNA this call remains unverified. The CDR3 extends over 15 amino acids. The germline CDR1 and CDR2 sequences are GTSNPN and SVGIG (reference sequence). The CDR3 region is CAWSVGGSLTDTQYF.